This entry lists 17 T cell receptor beta chains sequenced from one sample in a study of T cells after somatic rescue of genetic block. The protocol was immunoSEQ multiplex PCR, while the TCRdb copy is restricted to in-frame clones and leaves out a portion. The sample consists of about 120,000 clones, 90% to 95% of them appearing once. The sequenced sample consisted of peripheral blood mononuclear cells (PBMCs). The source of these receptors is a woman under 30.

The V call is TRBV7-2, the J call TRBJ2-4; 11 nucleotides align to TRBD2. Trimming took 8 bases from V and 7 from J; bases not matched to a gene: 7. In germline, CDR1 is SGHTA, CDR2 FQGNSA. The CDR3 is made up of 14 amino acids. CDR3 loop: CASSLAGGQNIQYF. The DNA of the CDR3 is TGTGCCAGCTCATTAGCGGGGGGGCAGAACATTCAGTACTTC.

This clone was recorded once. This chain links TRBV6-5 with TRBJ2-7; 7 nucleotides align to TRBD1. The CDR3 runs to 14 residues. J lost 3 bases, V lost 2 bases, and 4 bases had no gene match. The V gene's germline CDR1 is MNHEY and CDR2 SVGAGI. CDR3 bases: TGTGCCAGCAGTTACGGACCAGGGGGCTACGAGCAGTACTTC. Translation: CASSYGPGGYEQYF.

V gene TRBV27 combines with J gene TRBJ1-1, with unresolved D. The CDR3 extends over 14 amino acids. Trimming cost V 3 bases and J 0 bases, with 8 bases left between them. Germline CDR1 and CDR2: MNHEY and SMNVEV (reference sequence). The CDR3 DNA reads as TGTGCCAGCAGTTTGGGCAAAATGAACACTGAAGCTTTCTTT. It yields the protein CASSLGKMNTEAFF.

The chain recombines TRBV20-1 with TRBJ2-7; D gene uncertain. With 8 bases removed from V and 3 bases from J, the gap between germline ends came to 8 bases. Germline-derived CDR1 and CDR2 are DFQATT and SNEGSKA (reference sequence). The CDR3 is made up of 10 amino acids. The CDR3 DNA is TGCAGTATAGAAGACTACGAGCAGTACTTC. It yields the protein CSIEDYEQYF.

The J gene is TRBJ2-1, the V gene TRBV5-1; TRBD2 matches 14 bases. The CDR3 is made up of 17 amino acids. Germline values: CDR1 SGHRS, CDR2 YFSETQ. Trimming removed 4 bases from V and 5 bases from J; junction bases left unmatched: 8. The CDR3 DNA reads as TGCGCCAGCAGCCCCTCCGGGACTAGCGGGGGACACAATGAGCAGTTCTTC. Protein: CASSPSGTSGGHNEQFF.

This chain links TRBV5-6 with TRBJ2-7; D possibly uses TRBD1 or TRBD2 (5 bases each). The CDR3 loop spans 14 amino acids. Germline values: CDR1 SGHDT, CDR2 YYEEEE. Between the trimmed V and J ends, which lost 3 bases and 0 bases, there was a span of 10 bases. CDR3 DNA: TGTGCCAGCAGCTGGGGGATACCCTCCTACGAGCAGTACTTC. This encodes CASSWGIPSYEQYF.

The gene calls are TRBV7-6 and TRBJ2-2; TRBD2 aligns across 12 bases. V was pared by 5 bases and J by 6 bases, with 10 bases of the junction left unmatched. The CDR3 is made up of 17 amino acids. Germline CDR1 and CDR2: SGHVS and FNYEAQ. The CDR3 nucleotides are TGTGCCAGCAGCCCTCTAACTAGCGGGGGGATGGCCGGGGAGCTGTTTTTT. Protein: CASSPLTSGGMAGELFF.

The rearrangement links TRBV6-5 to TRBJ2-7; D is perhaps TRBD1 (5 bases). Trimming took off 1 base at V and 3 bases at J, with 10 bases between the two ends. Germline values: CDR1 MNHEY, CDR2 SVGAGI. The CDR3 runs to 14 residues. The DNA for the CDR3 is TGTGCCAGCAGTTACTTTCGCAGGGACTACGAGCAGTACTTC. This codes for CASSYFRRDYEQYF.

V is TRBV7-9 and J is TRBJ2-2; D gene unclear. Trimming left V 1 base short and J 3 bases short, with 6 bases between. The CDR3 has 14 amino acids. Germline loops: CDR1 SEHNR, CDR2 FQNEAQ (reference sequence). For the CDR3, the DNA is TGTGCCAGCAGCTTAGAACTTGACACCGGGGAGCTGTTTTTT. It specifies CASSLELDTGELFF. The variable domain in full, with the rest retrieved from reference TRBV7-9 and TRBJ2-2, is DTGVSQNPRHKITKRGQNVTFRCDPISEHNRLYWYRQTLGQGPEFLTYFQNEAQLEKSRLLSDRFSAERPKGSFSTLEIQRTEQGDSAMYLCASSLELDTGELFFGEGSRLTVL.

The chain joins TRBV4-2 to TRBJ2-3; 10 bases fit TRBD2. The germline V gene encodes CDR1 LGHNA and CDR2 YNFKEQ. V trimming: 3 bases; J trimming: 8 bases; junction bases outside the gene matches: 11. This CDR3 comprises 16 residues. The CDR3 reads CASSQLSGGVEVTQYF. The CDR3 DNA reads as TGTGCCAGCAGCCAGTTAAGCGGGGGGGTCGAGGTTACGCAGTATTTT.

The rearrangement joins TRBV6-1 to TRBJ1-5; the D gene is possibly TRBD1 (5 bases). The CDR3 is 13 amino acids. Germline lookup yields CDR1 MNHNS and CDR2 SASEGT. V lost 3 bases, J lost 7 bases, and 10 bases lay in between. This CDR3 is CASSEQGRQPQHF. CDR3 DNA sequence: TGTGCCAGCAGTGAGCAGGGCAGGCAGCCCCAGCATTTT.

This chain joins TRBV25-1 and TRBJ2-3; unclear D gene. Trimming took off 3 bases at V and 5 bases at J, with 12 bases between the two ends. Germline CDR1 is MGHDK and CDR2 is SYGVNS. CDR3 size: 14 residues. CDR3 nucleotide sequence: TGTGCCAGCAGTGATGGGCCCACGGGAGATACGCAGTATTTT. This sequence encodes CASSDGPTGDTQYF.

This clone is a singleton in its sample. The chain links TRBV19 to TRBJ2-1; perhaps TRBD1 as D (6 bases). Germline V CDR1 and CDR2: LNHDA, SQIVND (reference sequence). V was shortened by 3 bases and J by 3 bases, with 12 bases between the two germline ends. The CDR3 runs to 15 residues. The CDR3 DNA reads as TGTGCCAGTAGTATTTCAGGGGCCGTCTACAATGAGCAGTTCTTC. It translates to CASSISGAVYNEQFF.

The table lists this clone with a count of one. The chain joins TRBV7-8 to TRBJ1-1, with no clear D. Germline V gene data show CDR1 as SGHVS and CDR2 as FQNEAQ. The germline V and J ends were trimmed by 1 base and 6 bases, with 24 bases remaining between them. The CDR3 extends over 18 amino acids. The CDR3 coding sequence is TGTGCCAGCAGCTTAGTGGCCGCGGGAGCGGGGAGACCCTCTGAAGCTTTCTTT. Protein sequence: CASSLVAAGAGRPSEAFF. The variable domain in full, completed from reference TRBV7-8 and TRBJ1-1, reads GAGVSQSPRYKVAKRGQDVALRCDPISGHVSLFWYQQALGQGPEFLTYFQNEAQLDKSGLPSDRFFAERPEGSVSTLKIQRTQQEDSAVYLCASSLVAAGAGRPSEAFFGQGTRLTVV.

The chain has TRBV4-1 and TRBJ2-7; TRBD2 matches 7 bases. Per germline, CDR1 MGHRA and CDR2 YSYEKL. The V and J ends lost 1 base and 3 bases, in that order; junction bases with no gene match: 6. CDR3 length: 15 residues. The CDR3: CASSQAPSGYYEQYF. CDR3 coding DNA: TGCGCCAGCAGCCAAGCACCTAGCGGCTACTACGAGCAGTACTTC.

The chain is built from TRBV15 and TRBJ2-5; the match to TRBD2 covers 9 bases. The junction had 23 bases not matched to a gene; V was cut back by 0 bases and J by 9 bases. The CDR3 extends over 20 amino acids. Germline assignment: CDR1 LNHNV and CDR2 YYDKDF (reference sequence). The CDR3: CATSRDHRLYSGGTEGAQYF. DNA for the CDR3: TGTGCCACCAGCAGAGACCACCGCCTTTATAGCGGGGGCACCGAAGGGGCCCAGTACTTC.

This chain links TRBV4-2 with TRBJ2-1; 10 nucleotides align to TRBD2. Trimming cost V 0 bases and J 8 bases; bases outside gene matches: 10. The length of the CDR3 is 17 residues. In germline, CDR1 is LGHNA, CDR2 YNFKEQ. As DNA, the CDR3 is TGTGCCAGCAGCCAAGAAGCGCAGCGGGGGGGTACTTATGAGCAGTTCTTC. Translated: CASSQEAQRGGTYEQFF.